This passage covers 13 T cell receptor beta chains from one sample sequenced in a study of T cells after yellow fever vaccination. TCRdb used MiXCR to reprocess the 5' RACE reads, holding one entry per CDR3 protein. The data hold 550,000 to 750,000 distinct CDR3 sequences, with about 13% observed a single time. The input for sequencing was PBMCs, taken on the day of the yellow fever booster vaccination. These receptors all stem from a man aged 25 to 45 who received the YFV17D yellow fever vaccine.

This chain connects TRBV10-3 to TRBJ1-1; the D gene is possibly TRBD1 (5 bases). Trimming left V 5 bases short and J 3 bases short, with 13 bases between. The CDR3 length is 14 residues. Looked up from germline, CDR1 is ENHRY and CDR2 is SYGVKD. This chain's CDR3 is CAISNTAGDTEAFF. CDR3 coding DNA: TGTGCCATCAGTAACACGGCGGGGGACACTGAAGCTTTCTTT.

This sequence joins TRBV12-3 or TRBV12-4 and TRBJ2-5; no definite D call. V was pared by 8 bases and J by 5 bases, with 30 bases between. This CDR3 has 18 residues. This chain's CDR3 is CASAEAPSLVAQGETQYF. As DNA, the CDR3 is TGTGCCAGCGCCGAGGCCCCCTCGTTGGTGGCTCAAGGGGAGACCCAGTACTTC.

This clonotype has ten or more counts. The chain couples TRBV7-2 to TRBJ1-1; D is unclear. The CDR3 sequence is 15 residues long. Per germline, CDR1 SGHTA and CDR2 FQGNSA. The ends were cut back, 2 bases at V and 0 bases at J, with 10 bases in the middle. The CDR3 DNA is TGTGCCAGCAGCTTATCAGGTCCCATGAACACTGAAGCTTTCTTT. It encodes CASSLSGPMNTEAFF.

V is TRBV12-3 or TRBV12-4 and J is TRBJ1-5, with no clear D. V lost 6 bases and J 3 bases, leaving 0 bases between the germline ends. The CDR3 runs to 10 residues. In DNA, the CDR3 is TGTGCCAGCAGCAATCAGCCCCAGCATTTT. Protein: CASSNQPQHF.

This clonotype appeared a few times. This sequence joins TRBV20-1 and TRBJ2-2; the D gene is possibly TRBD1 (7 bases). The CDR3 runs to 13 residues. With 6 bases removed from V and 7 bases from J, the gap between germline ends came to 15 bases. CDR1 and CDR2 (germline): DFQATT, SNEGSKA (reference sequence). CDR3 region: CSAVRGAVGELFF. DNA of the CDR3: TGCAGTGCCGTCAGGGGGGCCGTCGGGGAGCTGTTTTTT.

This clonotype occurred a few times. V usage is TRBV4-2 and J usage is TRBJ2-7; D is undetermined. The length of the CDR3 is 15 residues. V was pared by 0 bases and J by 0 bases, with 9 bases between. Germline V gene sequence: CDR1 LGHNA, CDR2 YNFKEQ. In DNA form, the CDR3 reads TGTGCCAGCAGCCAAGATACAAGGGCCTCCTACGAGCAGTACTTC. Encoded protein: CASSQDTRASYEQYF.

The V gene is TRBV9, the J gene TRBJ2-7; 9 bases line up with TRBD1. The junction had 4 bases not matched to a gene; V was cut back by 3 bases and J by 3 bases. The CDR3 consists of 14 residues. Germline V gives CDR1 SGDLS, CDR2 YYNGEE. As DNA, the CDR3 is TGTGCCAGCAGCGCAGGACAGGGGCGCTACGAGCAGTACTTC. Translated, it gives CASSAGQGRYEQYF.

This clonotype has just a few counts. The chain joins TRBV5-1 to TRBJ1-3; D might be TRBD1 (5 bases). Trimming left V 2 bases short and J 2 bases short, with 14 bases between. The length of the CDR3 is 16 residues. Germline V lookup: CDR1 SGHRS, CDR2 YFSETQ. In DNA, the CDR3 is TGCGCCAGCAGCTTAGATTTCGGGGCCCCTGGAAACACCATATATTTT. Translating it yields CASSLDFGAPGNTIYF.

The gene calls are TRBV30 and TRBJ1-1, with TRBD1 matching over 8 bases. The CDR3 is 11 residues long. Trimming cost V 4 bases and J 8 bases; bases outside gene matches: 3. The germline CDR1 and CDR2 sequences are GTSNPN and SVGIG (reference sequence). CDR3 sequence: CAWKRDREAFF. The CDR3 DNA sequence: TGTGCCTGGAAACGGGACAGGGAAGCTTTCTTT.

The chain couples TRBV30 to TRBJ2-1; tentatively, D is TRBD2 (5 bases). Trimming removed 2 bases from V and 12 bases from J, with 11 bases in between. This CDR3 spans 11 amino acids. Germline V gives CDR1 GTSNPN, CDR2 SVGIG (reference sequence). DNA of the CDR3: TGTGCCTGGAGTCTGGGGAGCTGGCAGTTCTTC. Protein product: CAWSLGSWQFF.

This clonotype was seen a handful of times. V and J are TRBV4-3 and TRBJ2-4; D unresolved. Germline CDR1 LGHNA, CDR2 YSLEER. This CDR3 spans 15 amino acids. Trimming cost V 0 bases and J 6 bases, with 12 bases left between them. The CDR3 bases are TGCGCCAGCAGCCAAGATCTCCAGATTCGAAACATTCAGTACTTC. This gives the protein CASSQDLQIRNIQYF.

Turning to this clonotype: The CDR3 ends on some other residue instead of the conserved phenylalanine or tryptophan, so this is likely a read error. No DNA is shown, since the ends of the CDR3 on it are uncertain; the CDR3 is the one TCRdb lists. CDR3 in amino acids: CAWSVGLAGGSIL. V and J are TRBV30 and TRBJ2-3; TRBD2, the table's D call, was not compared with the DNA. Germline CDR1 and CDR2: GTSNPN and SVGIG (reference sequence). Both ends counted, the CDR3 spans 13 residues.

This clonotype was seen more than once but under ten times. Here the CDR3 reads CSARTGGFYNEQFF. The CDR3 region has the DNA TGCAGTGCTAGGACGGGAGGGTTTTACAATGAGCAGTTCTTC. This chain links TRBV20-1 with TRBJ2-1; 8 bases align to TRBD2. V lost 3 bases to trimming and J lost 4 bases; unmatched junction nucleotides: 5. The germline gives CDR1 DFQATT, CDR2 SNEGSKA (reference sequence). This CDR3 is 14 amino acids long.